The rows below give T cell receptor beta chains drawn from one sample of a study of blood T cell repertoires in COVID-19. Generated by immunoSEQ multiplex PCR, the TCRdb table keeps only in-frame clones and is missing some. The data show hundreds of thousands of clones, 90% seen once. Source material: PBMCs or T cells enriched from blood (not recorded which). Receptor source: a woman aged 18-29 years with acute COVID-19. Each CDR3 is given with its conserved first and last residue. Expanded clones are given a class, and other clones once, few, many or no size at all.

v_gene	abundance	j_gene	CDR3aa
TRBV23-1	-	TRBJ1-5	CASSQADRWCNQPQHF
TRBV2	-	TRBJ1-4	CASTPDRVNEKLFF
TRBV5-5	-	TRBJ1-2	CASSLAGQGYYGYTF
TRBV18	-	TRBJ2-3	CASSPLSPGGRPTDTQYF
TRBV25-1	once	TRBJ1-2	CASSEYRGGYTF
TRBV6-5	-	TRBJ2-7	CASSYFGGGPGEQYF
TRBV2	-	TRBJ2-7	CASRGDSYEQYF
TRBV5-1	-	TRBJ2-1	CASSRDGSSYNEQFF
TRBV24-1	-	TRBJ2-1	CATSELSYNEQFF
TRBV27	-	TRBJ2-1	CASSLSISGRYNEQFF
TRBV27	-	TRBJ1-5	CASSLSARDRLYSNQPQHF
TRBV12-5	-	TRBJ1-5	CASGLILTAGISNQPQHF
TRBV5-8	once	TRBJ1-5	CASSLDQGGWKPQHF
TRBV3-1/TRBV3-2	-	TRBJ2-5	CASSRKRLAGEETQYF
TRBV15	-	TRBJ2-1	CATRTSGYYNEQFF
TRBV9	once	TRBJ2-1	CASSVDGREGLNEQFF